The present T cell receptor beta chain was sequenced within a study of T cells in Graves' hyperthyroidism and ophthalmopathy. There are 18 residues in the CDR3. Germline assignment: CDR1 MNHEY and CDR2 SVGAGI. V shed 2 bases and J 4 bases; nucleotides not matched to a gene: 14. RNA transcripts yielded amplified TCR beta CDR3 regions. With the HTBI primer set, the TCR CDR3 went through a first round of RT-PCR. TCRdb used MiXCR to reprocess the multiplex PCR reads, holding one entry per CDR3 protein. This sample has 90,000 to 120,000 distinct CDR3 sequences, with 15% to 20% found just once. The source of this sequence is a woman aged 45-60 years with Graves' hyperthyroidism. Sequencing used blood. The chain has TRBV6-5 and TRBJ2-1; 7 bases fit TRBD2. CDR3 protein: CASSYTLREAGEYNEQFF. CDR3 nucleotide sequence: TGTGCCAGCAGTTACACCCTTCGAGAGGCGGGAGAATACAATGAGCAGTTCTTC.